This T cell receptor (beta chain) was documented in a study of T cells in Graves' hyperthyroidism and ophthalmopathy (dated by TCRdb to about 2019). Notes on the research overall: Peripheral blood was sampled at the time of initial diagnosis, prior to any treatment. According to the paper, TCR Vbeta CDR3 sequencing was carried out on 135 peripheral blood samples, which came from 40 to 45 ophthalmopathy, around 75 hyperthyroidism and approximately 17 progressor patients. To identify TCR V-J signatures that set the groups apart, the researchers used a discovery cohort of 100 patients, made up of fewer than 50 with Graves' ophthalmopathy and 55 to 65 with stable Graves' hyperthyroidism. Following sampling, methimazole starting at 30 mg daily was given to hyperthyroidism patients, and high-dose intravenous methylprednisolone was given to ophthalmopathy patients. The study also compared thyroid tissue and blood T-cell repertoires from about 6 Graves' hyperthyroidism patients. For training and testing, the 100 patients in the discovery cohort were randomly divided in a 7:3 ratio. Prospective prediction of ophthalmopathy was tested in an independent validation cohort consisting of 18 to 20 hyperthyroidism patients and about 17 patients who later progressed to ophthalmopathy. General conclusions and limits of the study: Ophthalmopathy was separated from stable hyperthyroidism by a 13 V-J signature model, with around 88% sensitivity and approximately 81% specificity obtained in cross-validation and 80%/75% obtained in testing. In validation, the model predicted progression to ophthalmopathy a median of roughly 6.1 months before onset, with about 64% sensitivity and 72.22% specificity. Sample size was not statistically predetermined, and investigators were not blinded to group allocation. Most expanded thyroid clonotypes (frequency above 0.001) were also detected in blood, suggesting blood repertoires may reflect thyroid immune responses.

The TCR beta CDR3 regions were amplified from RNA transcripts. A first-round RT-PCR of the TCR CDR3 used the HTBI primer set with the Qiagen OneStep RT-PCR kit. Libraries were constructed in a second round of multiplex PCR, after which size selection and purification were carried out. The libraries were sequenced on an Illumina HiSeq2000 using paired-end 100 bp reads. Per the original workflow: SOAPnuke was used to process the raw data, removing reads that contained adapters or uncalled bases, had a mean Phred below 15, or lacked an exact match to the constant primer or identifier. COPE v1.2.5 was used to merge high-quality paired reads, and clonotypes were defined as unique nucleotide sequences. Clonotypes were aligned to IMGT TRBV, TRBD and TRBJ reference segments using MiTCR v1.1. Only V-J combinations with frequency above 0.0001, covering about 99% of repertoires, were analysed. A TCS score was defined as the ratio of F50 (clonal expansion) to E x V (chaos), with BLOSUM62-based TCRdist applied between CDR3 peptides within each V-J. Welch's t-statistics and random forest reduced 450 to 600 V-J features to 13, which were used in a naive Bayes classifier (R e1071). TCRdb took the public reads, trimmed them with fastp at Q25, ran MiXCR for clone calling and kept in-frame beta chains. Each entry merges the rows of one CDR3 protein and shows their most common DNA and genes. TCRdb, not the authors, supplied the V and J calls. This sample gives a few hundred thousand distinct CDR3 sequences in total; around 15% of them show up just once. The top ten clones comprise 5% to 6% of the sample.

The CDR3 runs 14 residues from the cysteine to the phenylalanine. The DNA shown is the 42-base CDR3, in frame from base 1. The junction carries 14 bases between V and J, which are trimmed by 4 bases and 6 bases respectively. For CDR1 and CDR2, the germline V gene lists SGHTA and FQGTGA. In this sample, this clonotype turned up many times. The antigen this receptor binds is unknown. No base qualities exist here, and no much larger clone lies one base off it. Stable Graves' hyperthyroidism was defined as the absence of progression to ophthalmopathy over 18 months of follow-up. The hyperthyroidism patients were between 18 and 65 years old and newly diagnosed, with a disease duration of less than 2 months. Exclusion was applied to patients with uncontrolled infections, other autoimmune diseases, pregnancy or lactation. Diagnoses were based on clinical symptoms, serum thyroxine and TRAb, thyroid ultrasound and orbital computed tomography. PBMCs were isolated from about 10 ml of fresh peripheral blood by Ficoll-Paque density gradient centrifugation. Total RNA was extracted with Trizol reagent, and quality was checked on an Agilent 2100 Bioanalyzer.

The TCR originated in a woman under 30 with Graves' hyperthyroidism. The chain was built from TRBV7-3 and TRBJ2-3, and the D gene may be TRBD2, 6 bases matching. The sequencing sample was made of blood. At the DNA level, the sequence is TGTGCCAGCAGCTCCGGGACTGCGGTGGATACGCAGTATTTT. Its protein is CASSSGTAVDTQYF.